The clone carrying this TCR beta chain occurred a few times. Its target is not known. Just one base apart from a much larger clone, this may be a read error. Trimming stripped 4 bases from V and 7 bases from J, with 16 bases between. CDR3 length equals 15 residues. Germline CDR1 and CDR2: MGHDK and SYGVNS. Unique molecular identifiers featured in each of the TCR beta cDNA libraries. MiXCR, applied by TCRdb to the PCR reads, yields one record per CDR3 protein. The sample carries approximately 250,000 distinct CDR3 sequences, 35% to 45% recorded once. The data derive from a study of post-analysis software for immune sequencing data. General study results and limits: Comparison of patients with controls showed a handful of TRBV segments more frequent in patients, TRBV5-6, TRBV5-1 and TRBV20-1 among them.

The rearrangement uses TRBV25-1 and TRBJ1-4; unclear D gene. Input material: blood. The clonotype was recovered from a girl aged 10-17 years with multiple sclerosis. The CDR3 bases are TGTGCCAGCAGTGGTCACGAGTATGAAGCTGAAAAACTGTTTTTT. Translating it yields CASSGHEYEAEKLFF.